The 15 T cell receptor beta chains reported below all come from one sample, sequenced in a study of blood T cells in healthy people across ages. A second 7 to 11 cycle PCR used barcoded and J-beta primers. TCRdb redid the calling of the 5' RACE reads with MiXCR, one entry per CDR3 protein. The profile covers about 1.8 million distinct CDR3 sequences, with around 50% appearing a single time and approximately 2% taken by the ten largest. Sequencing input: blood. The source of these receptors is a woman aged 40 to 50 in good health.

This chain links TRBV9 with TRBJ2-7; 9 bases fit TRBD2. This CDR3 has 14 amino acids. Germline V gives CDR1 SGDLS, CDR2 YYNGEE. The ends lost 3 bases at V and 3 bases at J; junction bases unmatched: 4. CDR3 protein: CASSEGLADYEQYF. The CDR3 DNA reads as TGTGCCAGCAGCGAGGGACTAGCTGACTACGAGCAGTACTTC.

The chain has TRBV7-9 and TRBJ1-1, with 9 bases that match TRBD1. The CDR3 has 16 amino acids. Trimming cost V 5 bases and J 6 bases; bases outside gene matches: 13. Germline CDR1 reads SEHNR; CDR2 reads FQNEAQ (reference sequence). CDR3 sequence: CASSKPPGQGIAEAFF. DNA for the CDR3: TGTGCCAGCAGCAAACCCCCGGGACAGGGAATCGCTGAAGCTTTCTTT.

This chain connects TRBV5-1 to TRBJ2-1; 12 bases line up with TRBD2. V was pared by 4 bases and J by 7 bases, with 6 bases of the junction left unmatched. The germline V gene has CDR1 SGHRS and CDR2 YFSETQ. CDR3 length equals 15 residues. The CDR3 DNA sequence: TGCGCCAGCAGCAACCTAGCGGGGGGGGTAAATGAGCAGTTCTTC. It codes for CASSNLAGGVNEQFF.

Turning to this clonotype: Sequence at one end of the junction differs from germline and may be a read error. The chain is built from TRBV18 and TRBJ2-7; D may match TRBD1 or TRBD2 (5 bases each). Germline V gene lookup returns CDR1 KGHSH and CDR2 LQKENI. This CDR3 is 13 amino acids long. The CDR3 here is CASAPGTSYEQYF. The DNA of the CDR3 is TGTGCCAGCGCACCTGGGACCTCCTACGAGCAGTACTTC.

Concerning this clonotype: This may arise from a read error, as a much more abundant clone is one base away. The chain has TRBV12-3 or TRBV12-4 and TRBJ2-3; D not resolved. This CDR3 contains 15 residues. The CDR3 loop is CAGSPGPPSTDTQYF. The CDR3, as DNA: TGTGCCGGCAGTCCCGGGCCACCAAGCACAGATACGCAGTATTTT.

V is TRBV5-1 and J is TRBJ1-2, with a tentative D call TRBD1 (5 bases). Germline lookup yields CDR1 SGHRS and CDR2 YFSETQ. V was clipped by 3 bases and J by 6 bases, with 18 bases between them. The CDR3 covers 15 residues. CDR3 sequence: CASSSSPGGGNGYTF. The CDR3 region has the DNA TGCGCCAGCAGCTCATCCCCCGGGGGAGGAAATGGCTACACCTTC.

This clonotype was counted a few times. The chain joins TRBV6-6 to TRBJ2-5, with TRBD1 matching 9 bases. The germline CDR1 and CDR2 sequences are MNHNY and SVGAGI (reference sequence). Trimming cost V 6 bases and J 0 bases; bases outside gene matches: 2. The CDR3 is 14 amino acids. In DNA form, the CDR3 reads TGTGCCAGCAGACGGGACAGGGACCAAGAGACCCAGTACTTC. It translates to CASRRDRDQETQYF.

CDR3 sequence (DNA): TGTGCCAGCACTCAACGACAGGGTATCCGAGAGACCCAGTACTTC. Protein product: CASTQRQGIRETQYF. The V gene is TRBV3-1, the J gene TRBJ2-5; 7 positions match TRBD1. The V segment lost 7 bases and the J segment 4 bases; nucleotides outside the gene matches: 12. The CDR3 length is 15 residues. Germline values: CDR1 LGHDT, CDR2 YNNKEL (reference sequence).

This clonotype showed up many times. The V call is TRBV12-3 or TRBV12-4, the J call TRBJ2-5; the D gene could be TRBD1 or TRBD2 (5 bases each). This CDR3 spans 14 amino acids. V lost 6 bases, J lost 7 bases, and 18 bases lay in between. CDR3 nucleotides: TGTGCCAGCAGCTCAGGGACCGAAAGGACGACCCAGTACTTC. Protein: CASSSGTERTTQYF.

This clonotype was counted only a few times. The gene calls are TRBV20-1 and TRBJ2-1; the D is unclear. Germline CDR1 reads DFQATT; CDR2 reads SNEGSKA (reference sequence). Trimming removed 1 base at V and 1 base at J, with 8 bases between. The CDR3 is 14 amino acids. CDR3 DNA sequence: TGCAGTGCTAGAGTAGTAGTTTCCTACAATGAGCAGTTCTTC. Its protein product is CSARVVVSYNEQFF.

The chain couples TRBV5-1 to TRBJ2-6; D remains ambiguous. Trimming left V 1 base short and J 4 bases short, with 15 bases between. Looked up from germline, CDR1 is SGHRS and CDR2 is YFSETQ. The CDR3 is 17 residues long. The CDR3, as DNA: TGCGCCAGCAGCTTGAACAGCCTCCATTCAGGGGCCAACGTCCTGACTTTC. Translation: CASSLNSLHSGANVLTF.

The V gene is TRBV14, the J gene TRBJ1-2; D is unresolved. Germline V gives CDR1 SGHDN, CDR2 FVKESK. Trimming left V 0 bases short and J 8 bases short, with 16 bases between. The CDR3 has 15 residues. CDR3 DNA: TGTGCCAGCAGCCAAGAAGGAAGGTTTTTCGTGGGCTACACCTTC. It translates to CASSQEGRFFVGYTF.

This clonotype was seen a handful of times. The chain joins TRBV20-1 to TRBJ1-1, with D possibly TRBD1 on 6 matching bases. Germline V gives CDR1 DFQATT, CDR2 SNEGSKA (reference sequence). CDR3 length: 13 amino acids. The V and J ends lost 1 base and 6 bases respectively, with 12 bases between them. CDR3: CSARGRTGSEAFF. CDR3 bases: TGCAGTGCTAGAGGTCGAACAGGGTCTGAAGCTTTCTTT.

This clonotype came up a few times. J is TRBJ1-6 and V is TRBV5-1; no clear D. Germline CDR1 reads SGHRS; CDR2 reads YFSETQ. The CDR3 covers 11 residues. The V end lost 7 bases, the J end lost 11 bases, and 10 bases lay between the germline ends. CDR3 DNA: TGCGCCAGCGGGGTTCGGGCACCCCTCCACTTT. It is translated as CASGVRAPLHF. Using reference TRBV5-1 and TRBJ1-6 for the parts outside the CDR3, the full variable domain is KAGVTQTPRYLIKTRGQQVTLSCSPISGHRSVSWYQQTPGQGLQFLFEYFSETQRNKGNFPGRFSGRQFSNSRSEMNVSTLELGDSALYLCASGVRAPLHFGNGTRLTVT.

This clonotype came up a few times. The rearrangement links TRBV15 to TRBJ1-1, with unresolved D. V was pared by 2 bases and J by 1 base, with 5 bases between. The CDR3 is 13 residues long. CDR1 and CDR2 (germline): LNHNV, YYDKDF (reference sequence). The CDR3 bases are TGTGCCACCAGCAGACAAGAGAACACTGAAGCTTTCTTT. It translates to CATSRQENTEAFF.